This T cell receptor beta chain was observed in a study of vaccination and CD4 T cells after COVID-19. Looking at the study overall: Those taking part got two shots of either the BNT162b2 or the mRNA-1273 vaccine. Median time from COVID diagnosis to post-COVID sampling was 100 to 130 days (35 to 161).

An Oncomine TCR Beta short-read assay was used to sequence the DNA from cultured CD4+ T cells. In this case, cultured CD4+ T cells provided the extracted genomic DNA. One entry per CDR3 protein results from TCRdb running MiXCR on the PCR reads. The table lists roughly 24,000 distinct CDR3 sequences, 40% to 45% of them singletons, with roughly 11% in the top ten. The treatment here: roughly 10-day PBMC culture with coronavirus spike peptide pools or control peptides (ViraFEST assay). Before Alpha, Beta and Delta appeared in the US, convalescents tested positive (March–late 2020). CDR1 is MNHEY and CDR2 is SVGAGI in the germline V gene. Between the trimmed V and J ends, which lost 0 bases and 4 bases, there was a span of 12 bases. This CDR3 is built from 15 residues. A note on this clonotype: Its target is not known.

The rearrangement joins TRBV6-5 to TRBJ1-1; no clear D. Input material: CD4+ T cells from blood, cultured in vitro. This clonotype was obtained from a human donor who had recovered from COVID-19. CDR3 sequence: CASSYSGTLGTEAFF. CDR3 in DNA: TGTGCCAGCAGTTACTCGGGCACCTTGGGCACTGAAGCTTTCTTT.